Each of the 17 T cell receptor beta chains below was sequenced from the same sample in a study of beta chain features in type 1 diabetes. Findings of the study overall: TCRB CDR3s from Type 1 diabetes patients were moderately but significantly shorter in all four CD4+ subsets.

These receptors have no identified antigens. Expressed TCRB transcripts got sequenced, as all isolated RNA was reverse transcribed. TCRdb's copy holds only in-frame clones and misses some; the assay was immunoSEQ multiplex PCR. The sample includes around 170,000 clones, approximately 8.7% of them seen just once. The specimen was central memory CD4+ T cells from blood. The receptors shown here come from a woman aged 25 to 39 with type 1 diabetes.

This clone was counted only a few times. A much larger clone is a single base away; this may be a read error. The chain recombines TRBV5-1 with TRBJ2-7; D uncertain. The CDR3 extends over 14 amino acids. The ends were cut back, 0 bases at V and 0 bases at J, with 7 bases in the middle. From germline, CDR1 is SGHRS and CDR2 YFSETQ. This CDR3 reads CASSLEQDSYEQYF. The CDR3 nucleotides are TGCGCCAGCAGCTTGGAGCAGGACTCCTACGAGCAGTACTTC.

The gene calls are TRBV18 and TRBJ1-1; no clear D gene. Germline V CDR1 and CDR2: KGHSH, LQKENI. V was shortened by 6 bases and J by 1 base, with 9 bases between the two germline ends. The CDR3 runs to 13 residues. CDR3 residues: CASSLTENTEAFF. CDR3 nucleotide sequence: TGTGCCAGCTCCCTAACCGAGAACACTGAAGCTTTCTTT. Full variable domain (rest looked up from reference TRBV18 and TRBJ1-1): NAGVMQNPRHLVRRRGQEARLRCSPMKGHSHVYWYRQLPEEGLKFMVYLQKENIIDESGMPKERFSAEFPKEGPSILRIQQVVRGDSAAYFCASSLTENTEAFFGQGTRLTVV.

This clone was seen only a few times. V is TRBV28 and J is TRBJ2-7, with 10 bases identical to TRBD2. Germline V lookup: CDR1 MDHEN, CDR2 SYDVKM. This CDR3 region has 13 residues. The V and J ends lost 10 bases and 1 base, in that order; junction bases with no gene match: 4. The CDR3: CATGLAESYEQYF. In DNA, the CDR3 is TGTGCCACTGGACTAGCGGAATCCTACGAGCAGTACTTC. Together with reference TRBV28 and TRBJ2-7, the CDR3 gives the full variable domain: DVKVTQSSRYLVKRTGEKVFLECVQDMDHENMFWYRQDPGLGLRLIYFSYDVKMKEKGDIPEGYSVSREKKERFSLILESASTNQTSMYLCATGLAESYEQYFGPGTRLTVT.

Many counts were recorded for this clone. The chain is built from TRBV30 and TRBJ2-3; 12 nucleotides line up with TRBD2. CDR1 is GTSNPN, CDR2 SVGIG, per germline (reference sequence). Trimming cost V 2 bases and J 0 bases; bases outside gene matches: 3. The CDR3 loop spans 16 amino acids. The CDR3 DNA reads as TGTGCCTGGAGTCCCCTAGCGGGAGGGAGCACAGATACGCAGTATTTT. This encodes CAWSPLAGGSTDTQYF.

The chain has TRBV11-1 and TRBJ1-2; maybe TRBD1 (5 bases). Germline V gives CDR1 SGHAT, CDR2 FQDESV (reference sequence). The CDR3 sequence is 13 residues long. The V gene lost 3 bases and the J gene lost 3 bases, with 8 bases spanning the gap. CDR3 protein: CASSLGGDYGYTF. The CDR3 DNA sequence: TGTGCCAGCAGCTTGGGAGGGGACTATGGCTACACCTTC.

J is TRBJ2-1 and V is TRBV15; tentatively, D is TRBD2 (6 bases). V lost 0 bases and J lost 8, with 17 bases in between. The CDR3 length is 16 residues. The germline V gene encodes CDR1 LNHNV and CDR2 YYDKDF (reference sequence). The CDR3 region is CATSRDRRLGLDEQFF. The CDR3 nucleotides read TGTGCCACCAGCAGAGATCGAAGACTAGGTCTCGATGAGCAGTTCTTC.

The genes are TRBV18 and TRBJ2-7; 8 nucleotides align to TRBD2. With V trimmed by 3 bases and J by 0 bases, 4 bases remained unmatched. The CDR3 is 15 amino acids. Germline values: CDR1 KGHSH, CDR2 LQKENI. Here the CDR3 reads CASSPTSGYSYEQYF. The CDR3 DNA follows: TGTGCCAGCTCACCCACTAGCGGCTACTCCTACGAGCAGTACTTC.

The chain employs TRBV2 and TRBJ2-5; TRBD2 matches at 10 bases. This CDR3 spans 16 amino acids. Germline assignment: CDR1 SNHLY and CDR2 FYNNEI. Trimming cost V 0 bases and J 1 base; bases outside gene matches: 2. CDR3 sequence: CASSEALAGLQETQYF. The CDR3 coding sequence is TGTGCCAGCAGTGAAGCACTAGCGGGACTCCAAGAGACCCAGTACTTC.

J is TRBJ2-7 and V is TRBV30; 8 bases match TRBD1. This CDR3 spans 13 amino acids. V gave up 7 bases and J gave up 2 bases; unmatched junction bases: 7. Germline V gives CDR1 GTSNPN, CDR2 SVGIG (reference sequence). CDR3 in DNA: TGTGCCTTCCACAGGGGGAACCCCTACGAGCAGTACTTC. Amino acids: CAFHRGNPYEQYF.

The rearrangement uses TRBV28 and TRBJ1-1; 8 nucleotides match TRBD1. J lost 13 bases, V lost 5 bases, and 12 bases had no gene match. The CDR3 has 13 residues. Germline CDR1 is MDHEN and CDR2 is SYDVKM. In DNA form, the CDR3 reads TGTGCCAGCAGTCAAGGGGTACAGGGGGATGGTTTCTTT. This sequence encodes CASSQGVQGDGFF.

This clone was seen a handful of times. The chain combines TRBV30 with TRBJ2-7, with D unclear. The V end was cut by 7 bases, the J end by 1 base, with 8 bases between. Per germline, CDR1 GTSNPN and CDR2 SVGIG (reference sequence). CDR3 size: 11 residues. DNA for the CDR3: TGTGCCTCACTAAAGTCCTACGAGCAGTACTTC. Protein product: CASLKSYEQYF.

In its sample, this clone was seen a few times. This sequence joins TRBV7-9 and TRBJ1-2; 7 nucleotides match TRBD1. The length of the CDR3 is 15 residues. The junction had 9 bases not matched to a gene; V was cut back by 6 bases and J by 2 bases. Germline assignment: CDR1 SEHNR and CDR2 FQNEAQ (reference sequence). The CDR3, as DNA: TGTGCCAGCAGTCAATCCGACAGGGCGAACTATGGCTACACCTTC. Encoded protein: CASSQSDRANYGYTF.

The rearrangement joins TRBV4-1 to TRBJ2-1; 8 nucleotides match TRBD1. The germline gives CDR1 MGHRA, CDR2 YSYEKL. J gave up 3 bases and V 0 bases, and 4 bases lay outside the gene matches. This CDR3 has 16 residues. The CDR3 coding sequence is TGCGCCAGCAGCCAAGAAGGACAGGGCGGCTACAATGAGCAGTTCTTC. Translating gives CASSQEGQGGYNEQFF.

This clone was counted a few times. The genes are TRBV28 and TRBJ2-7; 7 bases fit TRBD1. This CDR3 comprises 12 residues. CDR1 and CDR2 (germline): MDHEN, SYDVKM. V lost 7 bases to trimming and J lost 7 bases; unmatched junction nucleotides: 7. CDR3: CASIGRGSEQYF. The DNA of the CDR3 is TGTGCCAGCATAGGCAGGGGGTCTGAGCAGTACTTC.

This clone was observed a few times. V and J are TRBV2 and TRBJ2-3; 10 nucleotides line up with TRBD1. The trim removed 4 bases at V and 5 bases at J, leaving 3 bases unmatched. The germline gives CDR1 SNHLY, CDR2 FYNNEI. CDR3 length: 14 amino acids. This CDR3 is CASSGTGGVDTQYF. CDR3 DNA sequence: TGTGCCAGCAGTGGGACAGGGGGTGTAGATACGCAGTATTTT.

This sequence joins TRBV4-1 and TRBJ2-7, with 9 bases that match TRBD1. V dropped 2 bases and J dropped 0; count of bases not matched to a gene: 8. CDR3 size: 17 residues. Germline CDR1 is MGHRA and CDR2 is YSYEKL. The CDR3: CASSQKGTGFSSYEQYF. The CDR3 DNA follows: TGCGCCAGCAGCCAAAAAGGGACAGGGTTTAGCTCCTACGAGCAGTACTTC.

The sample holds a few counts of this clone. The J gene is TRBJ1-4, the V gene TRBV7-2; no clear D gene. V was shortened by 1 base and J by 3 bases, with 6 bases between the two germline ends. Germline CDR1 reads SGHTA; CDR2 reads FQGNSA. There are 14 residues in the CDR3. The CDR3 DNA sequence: TGTGCCAGCAGCTTAGAGGGAGCTAATGAAAAACTGTTTTTT. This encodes CASSLEGANEKLFF. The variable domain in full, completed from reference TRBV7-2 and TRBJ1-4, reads GAGVSQSPSNKVTEKGKDVELRCDPISGHTALYWYRQSLGQGLEFLIYFQGNSAPDKSGLPSDRFSAERTGGSVSTLTIQRTQQEDSAVYLCASSLEGANEKLFFGSGTQLSVL.